A single sample is the source of the 6 T cell receptor beta chains below, sequenced in a study of beta chain features in type 1 diabetes. Expressed TCRB transcripts got sequenced, as all isolated RNA was reverse transcribed. The data were produced by immunoSEQ multiplex PCR, yet TCRdb's version contains in-frame clones alone and is incomplete. The sample lists about 410,000 clones; roughly 14% were seen once. The sample taken for sequencing was naive CD4+ T cells from blood. The receptor source for this set is a man aged 25-45 years in good health.

This clone was seen more than once but under ten times. The chain carries TRBV9 and TRBJ2-1; 9 bases are shared with TRBD1. Germline CDR1 and CDR2: SGDLS and YYNGEE. The trim removed 0 bases at V and 6 bases at J, leaving 7 bases unmatched. This CDR3 has 16 amino acids. CDR3 DNA: TGTGCCAGCAGCGTAGCTGGGACAGGGATCGGCAATGAGCAGTTCTTC. This gives the protein CASSVAGTGIGNEQFF. The variable domain in full, with the rest retrieved from reference TRBV9 and TRBJ2-1, is DSGVTQTPKHLITATGQRVTLRCSPRSGDLSVYWYQQSLDQGLQFLIQYYNGEERAKGNILERFSAQQFPDLHSELNLSSLELGDSALYFCASSVAGTGIGNEQFFGPGTRLTVL.

This chain connects TRBV5-4 to TRBJ2-1; the D gene could be TRBD1 or TRBD2 (6 bases each). There are 15 residues in the CDR3. Trimming left V 1 base short and J 5 bases short, with 13 bases between. CDR1 is SGHNT and CDR2 is YYREEE in the germline V gene (reference sequence). CDR3 sequence (DNA): TGTGCCAGCAGCTTGTTAGGGGGGCGCGACAATGAGCAGTTCTTC. This encodes CASSLLGGRDNEQFF.

There are a few counts of this clone. The CDR3 sequence: CASSITQGTNQPQHF. In DNA, the CDR3 is TGTGCCAGCAGCATCACCCAGGGGACCAATCAGCCCCAGCATTTT. V usage is TRBV7-2 and J usage is TRBJ1-5; a weak D match, TRBD1 (6 bases). CDR1 SGHTA and CDR2 FQGNSA come from the germline V gene. Trimming took off 5 bases at V and 3 bases at J, with 14 bases between the two ends. The CDR3 loop spans 15 amino acids.

There are a few counts of this clone. The chain employs TRBV7-2 and TRBJ2-1; D may be TRBD2 (5 bases). V was trimmed by 5 bases and J by 4 bases, leaving 12 bases between them. The germline V gene has CDR1 SGHTA and CDR2 FQGNSA. This CDR3 has 14 residues. The CDR3 protein is CASSLSTNYNEQFF. In nucleotides, the CDR3 is TGTGCCAGCAGCCTCTCGACTAATTACAATGAGCAGTTCTTC.

The sample holds a few counts of this clone. This rearrangement joins TRBV7-9 to TRBJ2-7, with TRBD2 matching 13 bases. The CDR3 is 18 amino acids. The V gene's germline CDR1 is SEHNR and CDR2 FQNEAQ (reference sequence). With V trimmed by 5 bases and J by 0 bases, 10 bases remained unmatched. Written as DNA, the CDR3 is TGTGCCAGCAGCCTTACTAGCGGGAGGGCCAAAGGCTCCTACGAGCAGTACGTC. Translated, it gives CASSLTSGRAKGSYEQYV.

With regard to this clone: This CDR3 is also generated by other DNA sequences in the sample. The chain has TRBV5-1 and TRBJ2-5; 7 bases agree with TRBD1. CDR3 length: 14 amino acids. Germline CDR1 reads SGHRS; CDR2 reads YFSETQ. The trim removed 0 bases at V and 4 bases at J, leaving 3 bases unmatched. The CDR3 spells CASSLAPGGETQYF. The CDR3 DNA reads TGCGCCAGCAGCTTGGCCCCAGGGGGAGAGACCCAGTACTTC.